Below, 23 T cell receptor beta chains from the same sample are listed, as sequenced in a study of identical twins. Each CDR3 protein gets one entry after TCRdb re-called the 5' RACE reads with MiXCR. Of 400,000 to 500,000 distinct CDR3 sequences listed, approximately 17% are singletons. Specimen: naive T cells sorted from blood. The receptors stem from a middle-aged man in good health.

The chain links TRBV4-2 to TRBJ1-2; D is possibly TRBD1 (6 bases). Germline values: CDR1 LGHNA, CDR2 YNFKEQ. The V and J ends lost 3 bases and 6 bases respectively, with 17 bases between them. CDR3 length equals 15 residues. CDR3 DNA: TGTGCCAGCAGCCAGACACAGGGAGTGCGGGATGGCTACACCTTC. Residues: CASSQTQGVRDGYTF.

At least ten counts were recorded for this clonotype. The chain joins TRBV29-1 to TRBJ2-7; TRBD2 aligns across 8 bases. Germline-derived CDR1 and CDR2 are SQVTM and ANQGSEA. CDR3 length equals 14 residues. Trimming took 7 bases from V and 3 from J; bases not matched to a gene: 11. The CDR3 DNA follows: TGCAGCGCGTTAGCGGGAATACCGTTCTACGAGCAGTACTTC. This gives the protein CSALAGIPFYEQYF.

The V and J genes are TRBV28 and TRBJ1-5; D is ambiguous. CDR1 and CDR2 (germline): MDHEN, SYDVKM. V gave up 3 bases and J gave up 4 bases, with 7 bases separating them. This CDR3 contains 13 residues. CDR3 amino acids: CASSLTTNQPQHF. Written as DNA, the CDR3 is TGTGCCAGCAGTTTGACAACGAATCAGCCCCAGCATTTT.

This clonotype turned up a few times. V is TRBV20-1 and J is TRBJ1-6; D perhaps matches TRBD1 (6 bases). V lost 3 bases and J lost 10, with 22 bases in between. The CDR3 covers 16 residues. Looked up from germline, CDR1 is DFQATT and CDR2 is SNEGSKA (reference sequence). The CDR3 DNA reads as TGCAGTGCTAGGATTCCCCGGAACAGGGTTGGGTCACCCCTCCACTTT. Translation gives CSARIPRNRVGSPLHF.

The rearrangement uses TRBV5-1 and TRBJ2-7; 8 nucleotides agree with TRBD1. The V and J ends lost 4 bases and 1 base, in that order; junction bases with no gene match: 4. The CDR3 loop spans 14 amino acids. Germline V CDR1 and CDR2: SGHRS, YFSETQ. CDR3: CASSTGQESYEQYF. CDR3 bases: TGCGCCAGCAGCACGGGACAGGAATCCTACGAGCAGTACTTC.

The genes are TRBV27 and TRBJ1-1, with D possibly being TRBD1 (5 bases). The germline V gene has CDR1 MNHEY and CDR2 SMNVEV (reference sequence). The V gene lost 2 bases and the J gene lost 7 bases, with 11 bases spanning the gap. This CDR3 has 13 residues. In DNA form, the CDR3 reads TGTGCCAGCAGTTTAAGAGGGGAAGGTGAAGCTTTCTTT. Its protein is CASSLRGEGEAFF.

This clonotype was seen many times. The gene calls are TRBV6-1 and TRBJ2-2; 12 bases line up with TRBD2. The CDR3 consists of 18 residues. After removal of 5 bases from V and 6 bases from J, the junction contained 13 bases not matched to a gene. Germline V gene lookup returns CDR1 MNHNS and CDR2 SASEGT. The CDR3 sequence: CASSPQLAGGLGAGELFF. The CDR3 nucleotides read TGTGCCAGCAGTCCACAACTAGCGGGGGGCCTCGGAGCCGGGGAGCTGTTTTTT.

This clonotype turned up a few times. The rearrangement uses TRBV15 and TRBJ1-1; D not resolved. V shed 5 bases and J shed 5 bases, with 9 bases lying between them. Germline lookup yields CDR1 LNHNV and CDR2 YYDKDF (reference sequence). CDR3 length: 12 residues. In DNA, the CDR3 is TGTGCCACCAGCCTTACGAAGACTGAAGCTTTCTTT. Amino acid sequence: CATSLTKTEAFF.

The chain's CDR3 is CASSLTGGISQPQHF. The CDR3 nucleotides are TGTGCCAGCAGTTTAACAGGGGGCATTAGTCAGCCCCAGCATTTT. The chain uses TRBV12-3 or TRBV12-4 and TRBJ1-5, with TRBD1 matching 9 bases. The ends lost 2 bases at V and 6 bases at J; junction bases unmatched: 5. The CDR3 extends over 15 amino acids.

This clonotype was counted a few times. This chain joins TRBV27 and TRBJ2-3; 10 bases align to TRBD1. With V trimmed by 5 bases and J by 5 bases, 7 bases remained unmatched. The V gene's germline CDR1 is MNHEY and CDR2 SMNVEV (reference sequence). This CDR3 is 15 amino acids long. CDR3 bases: TGTGCCAGCAGTAGGGGACAGGGGCGGGTAGATACGCAGTATTTT. This sequence encodes CASSRGQGRVDTQYF.

The chain joins TRBV20-1 to TRBJ1-2; TRBD1 aligns across 11 bases. V was pared by 7 bases and J by 6 bases, with 4 bases of the junction left unmatched. CDR3 size: 12 residues. Germline V lookup: CDR1 DFQATT, CDR2 SNEGSKA (reference sequence). This CDR3 reads CSGGQGVHGYTF. The CDR3 DNA sequence: TGCAGTGGGGGACAGGGGGTGCATGGCTACACCTTC.

This chain uses TRBV28 with TRBJ2-4, with D possibly called TRBD1 or TRBD2 (7 bases each). This CDR3 is built from 14 residues. Trimming stripped 3 bases from V and 9 bases from J, with 15 bases between. Germline loops: CDR1 MDHEN, CDR2 SYDVKM. The CDR3 region is CASSFWGRGGIQYF. In nucleotides, the CDR3 is TGTGCCAGCAGTTTTTGGGGCAGGGGGGGCATTCAGTACTTC.

The chain is built from TRBV6-2 or TRBV6-3 and TRBJ1-1; D gene ambiguous. V was pared by 0 bases and J by 1 base, with 6 bases between. The CDR3 length is 14 residues. CDR1 and CDR2 (germline): MNHEY, SVGEGT. The CDR3 DNA sequence: TGTGCCAGCAGTTACTCTCCAGGGAACACTGAAGCTTTCTTT. Residues: CASSYSPGNTEAFF.

This clonotype was observed a handful of times. The CDR3 region has the DNA TGTGCCAGCAGCCGGACTAGCGGGAGGAGAGATACGCAGTATTTT. This encodes CASSRTSGRRDTQYF. This chain links TRBV21-1 with TRBJ2-3; TRBD2, the table's D call, was not compared with the DNA. TRBV21-1 is shown as a pseudogene. CDR3 length: 15 amino acids.

This clonotype was seen at least ten times. The rearrangement joins TRBV6-1 to TRBJ2-7, with TRBD1 matching 11 bases. CDR3 length equals 17 residues. Germline CDR1 MNHNS, CDR2 SASEGT. V shed 6 bases, J shed 2 bases, and the junction held 12 bases outside the gene matches. In DNA form, the CDR3 reads TGTGCCAGCAGCTTCGGACAGGGGGCGTGGGAACCCTACGAGCAGTACTTC. It translates to CASSFGQGAWEPYEQYF.

This clonotype was seen a handful of times. CDR3 sequence: CASSPSGPNYEQYF. CDR3 in DNA: TGCGCCAGCAGCCCGTCAGGGCCCAACTACGAGCAGTACTTC. The V gene is TRBV5-1, the J gene TRBJ2-7, with a weak D call TRBD1 (5 bases). CDR3 length equals 14 residues. In germline, CDR1 is SGHRS, CDR2 YFSETQ. V shed 4 bases and J shed 3 bases, with 14 bases lying between them.

The rearrangement joins TRBV12-3 or TRBV12-4 to TRBJ2-1; 11 bases agree with TRBD2. The CDR3 consists of 15 residues. V lost 6 bases and J lost 8; bases outside the gene matches: 9. The CDR3 reads CASSPGTSGWDEQFF. CDR3 nucleotides: TGTGCCAGCAGCCCCGGGACTAGCGGATGGGATGAGCAGTTCTTC.

A few counts support this clonotype. V usage is TRBV20-1 and J usage is TRBJ1-2; 7 positions agree with TRBD1. This CDR3 contains 13 residues. Per the germline V gene, CDR1 is DFQATT and CDR2 is SNEGSKA (reference sequence). Losses at the gene ends were 0 bases for V and 8 bases for J; bases not matched to a gene: 6. In DNA, the CDR3 is TGCAGTGCTAGAGATATGGGGACAGCCGGCTACACCTTC. This codes for CSARDMGTAGYTF.

The chain recombines TRBV7-2 with TRBJ2-1; maybe TRBD2 (6 bases). Germline values: CDR1 SGHTA, CDR2 FQGNSA. Trimming took off 2 bases at V and 4 bases at J, with 18 bases between the two ends. This CDR3 contains 17 residues. CDR3 sequence reads: CASSLIVGGALYNEQFF. The CDR3 nucleotides are TGTGCCAGCAGCTTAATAGTCGGAGGGGCCCTTTACAATGAGCAGTTCTTC.

This clonotype appeared a few times. This CDR3 is CASSTGTSGANVLTF. The CDR3 DNA reads as TGTGCCAGCAGTACAGGGACCTCTGGGGCCAACGTCCTGACTTTC. This chain links TRBV27 with TRBJ2-6; tentative D call: TRBD1 (6 bases). V lost 5 bases and J 0 bases, leaving 8 bases between the germline ends. The germline gives CDR1 MNHEY, CDR2 SMNVEV (reference sequence). This CDR3 has 15 residues.

This clonotype was seen a single time. This clone may be a read error of a much larger clone one base away. The V call is TRBV5-1, the J call TRBJ2-1, with TRBD1 identical over 11 bases. There are 16 residues in the CDR3. The germline V gene has CDR1 SGHRS and CDR2 YFSETQ. CDR3 coding DNA: TGCGCCAGCAGCTCGAGCGGACAGGGGGCGTACAATGAGCATTTCTTC. Translated, it gives CASSSSGQGAYNEHFF.

This clonotype was seen a handful of times. The chain employs TRBV4-2 and TRBJ2-1; TRBD2 agrees at 7 bases. This CDR3 is built from 19 residues. Germline V gene sequence: CDR1 LGHNA, CDR2 YNFKEQ. V shed 4 bases, J shed 1 base, and the junction held 16 bases outside the gene matches. The CDR3 coding sequence is TGTGCCAGCAGCCCTTGGACGGGGAGGGGTTTATGGTCCTACAATGAGCAGTTCTTC. Translated, it gives CASSPWTGRGLWSYNEQFF.

This clonotype was observed at least ten times. J is TRBJ1-2 and V is TRBV27; no firm D call. The V end was cut by 3 bases, the J end by 8 bases, with 13 bases between. Germline lookup yields CDR1 MNHEY and CDR2 SMNVEV (reference sequence). CDR3 length: 13 residues. The CDR3 region is CASSFGGRNGYTF. The CDR3 coding sequence is TGTGCCAGCAGTTTCGGAGGTCGAAACGGCTACACCTTC.